Listed below are T cell receptor beta chains from one sample, sequenced in a study of Graves' ophthalmopathy and Graves' hyperthyroidism. TCRdb passed the multiplex PCR reads through MiXCR, listing each CDR3 protein once. Of about 380,000 distinct CDR3 sequences listed, approximately 15% are singletons. Material: peripheral blood. The receptors stem from a woman under 30 with stable Graves' hyperthyroidism. Each CDR3 is given with its conserved first and last residue. The D gene is left open where the match is weak. Only part of the rows carry a size: once, few, many, or a class if the clone is expanded.

abundance	v_gene	d_gene	j_gene	CDR3nt	CDR3aa
many	TRBV4-1	-	TRBJ1-2	TGCGCCAGCAGCCAAGATAGGGGTCGCGCTTATGGCTACACCTTC	CASSQDRGRAYGYTF
many	TRBV27	-	TRBJ1-2	TGTGCCAGCAGTATCCGGGGCCGGCCTCTCTATGGCTACACCTTC	CASSIRGRPLYGYTF
-	TRBV6-5	-	TRBJ1-1	TGTGCCAGCAGTTACTCACTGTGGAACACTGATGCTTTCTTT	CASSYSLWNTDAFF
few	TRBV19	TRBD2	TRBJ2-7	TGTGCCAGTAGTATAGGGACTAGCGGGGGGTACTACGAGCAGTACTTC	CASSIGTSGGYYEQYF
-	TRBV20-1	-	TRBJ1-4	TGCAGTGCCCTTCGGGGGCCTATTAATGAAAAACTGTTTTTT	CSALRGPINEKLFF
-	TRBV12-3/TRBV12-4	-	TRBJ1-2	TGTGCCAGCACCCTAGGGAGTCAGAGATATGGCTACACCTTC	CASTLGSQRYGYTF
many	TRBV14	-	TRBJ1-6	TGTGCCAGCAGCCCTTGGACAGCCGTGGCACCCCTCCACTTT	CASSPWTAVAPLHF
many	TRBV7-3	-	TRBJ2-5	TGTGCCAGCAGTCGCAGGGTTGGGGAGACCCAGTACTTC	CASSRRVGETQYF
many	TRBV7-8	TRBD1	TRBJ2-2	TGTGCCAGCAGCTTAAGGGGGCTAGCCGTGGAGGAGCTGTTTTTT	CASSLRGLAVEELFF
-	TRBV11-2	-	TRBJ1-3	TGTGCCAGCAGCTTGTTGGTTGGAAACACCATATATTTT	CASSLLVGNTIYF
-	TRBV12-3/TRBV12-4	TRBD2	TRBJ2-4	TGTGCCAGCAGTTTTGGGAGGGTGGACAAAAACATTCAGTACTTC	CASSFGRVDKNIQYF
-	TRBV6-1	-	TRBJ2-5	TGTGCCAGCATCCCTTTTGGTGGGAGCCAAGAGACCCAGTACTTC	CASIPFGGSQETQYF
many	TRBV7-2	TRBD1	TRBJ2-7	TGTGCCAGCAGCTTTCCCCAGGGGGCCTACGAGCAGTACTTC	CASSFPQGAYEQYF
many	TRBV25-1	-	TRBJ1-5	TGTGCCAGCAGTGGGACAGCTATCAATCAGCCCCAGCATTTT	CASSGTAINQPQHF
many	TRBV6-2/TRBV6-3	-	TRBJ1-1	TGTGCCAGCAGCATTGGGTACACTGAAGCTTTCTTT	CASSIGYTEAFF
few	TRBV3-1	-	TRBJ1-2	TGTGCCAGCAGCCAGGGGGTAGGCCGGAACTATGGCTACACCTTC	CASSQGVGRNYGYTF
many	TRBV6-5	-	TRBJ1-5	TGTGCCAGCAGTTCGAGAAATCAGCCCCAGCATTTT	CASSSRNQPQHF
few	TRBV3-2	-	TRBJ2-5	TGTGCCAGCAGCCAAGAGACTAGGACTAGCGGAAAAGAGACCCAGTACTTC	CASSQETRTSGKETQYF